These 20 T cell receptor beta chains came from one sample sequenced in a study of OX40 agonist ivuxolimab in advanced cancers. Sequenced by immunoSEQ multiplex PCR; TCRdb stores in-frame clones only, minus some. The table shows more than 65,000 clones, with approximately 90% occurring only once. Material: CD4+ or CD8+ T cells sorted from blood, obtained in a trial of the OX40 agonist ivuxolimab. All receptors derive from an adult with an advanced solid tumor such as melanoma, head and neck, liver or kidney cancer.

The rearrangement uses TRBV10-3 and TRBJ1-2, with TRBD1 as a possible D gene (5 bases). V was clipped by 10 bases and J by 7 bases, with 16 bases between them. The CDR3 consists of 12 residues. Germline CDR1 and CDR2: ENHRY and SYGVKD. The chain's CDR3 is CATSGGNGGYTF. DNA for the CDR3: TGTGCCACCTCTGGGGGGAACGGTGGCTACACCTTC.

This chain joins TRBV30 and TRBJ1-5; D remains ambiguous. Germline loops: CDR1 GTSNPN, CDR2 SVGIG (reference sequence). This CDR3 has 15 residues. V lost 2 bases and J lost 0, with 11 bases in between. CDR3 amino acids: CAWSKASYSNQPQHF. The CDR3 DNA is TGTGCCTGGAGTAAGGCAAGCTATAGCAATCAGCCCCAGCATTTT. The full variable domain, in which reference TRBV30 and TRBJ1-5 provide the parts outside the CDR3, is SQTIHQWPATLVQPVGSPLSLECTVEGTSNPNLYWYRQAAGRGLQLLFYSVGIGQISSEVPQNLSASRPQDRQFILSSKKLLLSDSGFYLCAWSKASYSNQPQHFGDGTRLSIL.

The rearrangement joins TRBV6-6 to TRBJ1-1; D uncertain. The CDR3 covers 12 residues. V was pared by 2 bases and J by 1 base, with 2 bases between. The germline V gene encodes CDR1 MNHNY and CDR2 SVGAGI (reference sequence). The CDR3: CASSYQNTEAFF. The CDR3 bases are TGTGCCAGCAGTTACCAGAACACTGAAGCTTTCTTT.

This clone has only one observation. V usage is TRBV25-1 and J usage is TRBJ1-4; 7 bases are a match to TRBD1. Germline CDR1 is MGHDK and CDR2 is SYGVNS. J lost 0 bases, V lost 4 bases, and 2 bases had no gene match. CDR3 size: 15 residues. CDR3 nucleotide sequence: TGTGCCAGCAGTGGAGGACAGGCAACTAATGAAAAACTGTTTTTT. Encoded protein: CASSGGQATNEKLFF.

The chain is built from TRBV12-5 and TRBJ2-6; tentative D call: TRBD1 (5 bases). The CDR3 sequence is 15 residues long. V was trimmed by 6 bases and J by 0 bases, leaving 9 bases between them. CDR1 and CDR2 (germline): LGHNT, FRNRAP. CDR3 sequence: CASGQGVSGANVLTF. The CDR3 DNA reads as TGTGCTAGTGGACAAGGGGTCTCTGGGGCCAACGTCCTGACTTTC. The variable domain in full, with the rest retrieved from reference TRBV12-5 and TRBJ2-6, is DARVTQTPRHKVTEMGQEVTMRCQPILGHNTVFWYRQTMMQGLELLAYFRNRAPLDDSGMPKDRFSAEMPDATLATLKIQPSEPRDSAVYFCASGQGVSGANVLTFGAGSRLTVL.

The CDR3 loop is CASSDRAQQDTQYF. The CDR3 bases are TGTGCCAGTAGTGACCGGGCTCAGCAAGATACGCAGTATTTT. The chain has TRBV19 and TRBJ2-3; D ambiguous. This CDR3 has 14 residues. Trimming shortened V by 5 bases and J by 5 bases, and 14 bases separated the two germline ends. Germline V lookup: CDR1 LNHDA, CDR2 SQIVND (reference sequence).

The chain has TRBV5-1 and TRBJ2-7; 9 bases fit TRBD1. The length of the CDR3 is 15 residues. Germline lookup yields CDR1 SGHRS and CDR2 YFSETQ. V trimming: 0 bases; J trimming: 3 bases; junction bases outside the gene matches: 4. CDR3 coding DNA: TGCGCCAGCAGCTTGGTTGCGGACAGGGGCTACGAGCAGTACTTC. Protein: CASSLVADRGYEQYF.

V and J are TRBV5-5 and TRBJ2-7, with TRBD2 matching over 8 bases. J was trimmed by 1 base and V by 0 bases; bases with no gene match: 12. Germline assignment: CDR1 SGHKS and CDR2 YYEKEE (reference sequence). The CDR3 contains 18 residues. The CDR3: CASSLAEAGVLRSYEQYF. The CDR3 coding sequence is TGTGCCAGCAGCTTGGCCGAAGCGGGGGTCCTCAGATCCTACGAGCAGTACTTC. Full variable domain (rest looked up from reference TRBV5-5 and TRBJ2-7): DAGVTQSPTHLIKTRGQQVTLRCSPISGHKSVSWYQQVLGQGPQFIFQYYEKEERGRGNFPDRFSARQFPNYSSELNVNALLLGDSALYLCASSLAEAGVLRSYEQYFGPGTRLTVT.

The CDR3 reads CASSETALGQPQHF. CDR3 nucleotide sequence: TGTGCCAGCAGTGAAACGGCCTTAGGACAGCCCCAGCATTTT. The chain employs TRBV2 and TRBJ1-5; D remains ambiguous. Per the germline V gene, CDR1 is SNHLY and CDR2 is FYNNEI. With 2 bases removed from V and 7 bases from J, the gap between germline ends came to 12 bases. This CDR3 spans 14 amino acids.

The gene calls are TRBV4-1 and TRBJ2-3, with 7 positions matching TRBD2. From germline, CDR1 is MGHRA and CDR2 YSYEKL. Losses at the gene ends were 5 bases for V and 2 bases for J; bases not matched to a gene: 7. The CDR3 runs 15 residues. The CDR3 loop is CASSKLAASTDTQYF. CDR3 in DNA: TGCGCCAGCAGCAAGCTAGCGGCCTCCACAGATACGCAGTATTTT.

The chain couples TRBV19 to TRBJ2-7; 9 bases are a match to TRBD2. Germline CDR1 is LNHDA and CDR2 is SQIVND (reference sequence). CDR3 length equals 14 residues. The trim removed 5 bases at V and 0 bases at J, leaving 2 bases unmatched. The CDR3 here is CASSFSGSSYEQYF. The CDR3 coding sequence is TGTGCCAGTAGTTTTAGCGGGAGCTCCTACGAGCAGTACTTC.

Only one count was recorded for this clone. The chain joins TRBV11-3 to TRBJ2-5; D not certain. Trimming cost V 5 bases and J 5 bases, with 9 bases left between them. Germline V gene sequence: CDR1 SGHNT, CDR2 YENEEA. This CDR3 contains 12 residues. Written as DNA, the CDR3 is TGTGCCAGCAGCAGAAGTTTTGAGACCCAGTACTTC. Encoded protein: CASSRSFETQYF.

The chain employs TRBV30 and TRBJ2-5, with no clear D. The germline CDR1 and CDR2 sequences are GTSNPN and SVGIG (reference sequence). This CDR3 comprises 15 residues. Trimming left V 5 bases short and J 4 bases short, with 20 bases between. CDR3 loop: CAWSKISPLGETQYF. The CDR3 nucleotides are TGTGCCTGGTCCAAAATTAGCCCCCTGGGAGAGACCCAGTACTTC.

The CDR3 nucleotides read TGTGCCAGCAGTGGGACGGCTGGGGCCAACGTCCTGACTTTC. Translating gives CASSGTAGANVLTF. The genes are TRBV6-1 and TRBJ2-6; D gene ambiguous. CDR1 is MNHNS and CDR2 is SASEGT in the germline V gene. This CDR3 is 14 amino acids long. V dropped 4 bases and J dropped 2 bases, with 6 bases sitting between them.

The rearrangement links TRBV6-6 to TRBJ1-5; 8 positions agree with TRBD1. This CDR3 comprises 16 residues. V lost 2 bases and J lost 1; bases outside the gene matches: 4. Germline V gene lookup returns CDR1 MNHNY and CDR2 SVGAGI (reference sequence). CDR3: CASSYGQGGSNQPQHF. The CDR3, as DNA: TGTGCCAGCAGTTACGGACAGGGAGGGAGCAATCAGCCCCAGCATTTT.

This chain joins TRBV27 and TRBJ1-2; 8 nucleotides line up with TRBD1. In germline, CDR1 is MNHEY, CDR2 SMNVEV (reference sequence). Trimming took 7 bases from V and 4 from J; bases not matched to a gene: 8. The CDR3 consists of 14 residues. The CDR3 DNA reads as TGTGCCAGCAAGAGGGGCAGGGGGCTCTATGGCTACACCTTC. Residues: CASKRGRGLYGYTF.

The V and J genes are TRBV7-8 and TRBJ2-7, with TRBD2 matching over 9 bases. This CDR3 contains 15 residues. Germline loops: CDR1 SGHVS, CDR2 FQNEAQ. V lost 1 base to trimming and J lost 6 bases; unmatched junction nucleotides: 7. This chain's CDR3 is CASSLEASGNREQYF. CDR3 in DNA: TGTGCCAGCAGCTTAGAGGCTAGCGGGAATCGCGAGCAGTACTTC. The entire variable domain, with the rest obtained from reference TRBV7-8 and TRBJ2-7, is as follows: GAGVSQSPRYKVAKRGQDVALRCDPISGHVSLFWYQQALGQGPEFLTYFQNEAQLDKSGLPSDRFFAERPEGSVSTLKIQRTQQEDSAVYLCASSLEASGNREQYFGPGTRLTVT.

This chain's CDR3 is CSVLSGAKPYEQYF. CDR3 bases: TGCAGCGTCCTATCAGGGGCCAAGCCCTACGAGCAGTACTTC. The rearrangement joins TRBV29-1 to TRBJ2-7; a weak D match, TRBD1 (6 bases). Between the trimmed V and J ends, which lost 6 bases and 2 bases, there was a span of 17 bases. The germline CDR1 and CDR2 sequences are SQVTM and ANQGSEA. The CDR3 covers 14 residues.

This clone came up a few times. This chain connects TRBV11-2 to TRBJ2-2; 11 positions agree with TRBD1. The junction had 12 bases not matched to a gene; V was cut back by 6 bases and J by 6 bases. The CDR3 is 17 residues long. CDR1 is SGHAT and CDR2 is FQNNGV in the germline V gene. The CDR3 sequence: CASRPGTGGRESGELFF. The CDR3 bases are TGTGCCAGCAGGCCCGGGACAGGGGGTCGGGAGTCCGGGGAGCTGTTTTTT.

The rearrangement uses TRBV7-9 and TRBJ2-7; D gene unclear. The V gene's germline CDR1 is SEHNR and CDR2 FQNEAQ (reference sequence). This CDR3 region has 14 residues. Trimming took off 3 bases at V and 3 bases at J, with 12 bases between the two ends. This chain's CDR3 is CASSLDISVYEQYF. In nucleotides, the CDR3 is TGTGCCAGCAGCTTGGATATCAGTGTCTACGAGCAGTACTTC.